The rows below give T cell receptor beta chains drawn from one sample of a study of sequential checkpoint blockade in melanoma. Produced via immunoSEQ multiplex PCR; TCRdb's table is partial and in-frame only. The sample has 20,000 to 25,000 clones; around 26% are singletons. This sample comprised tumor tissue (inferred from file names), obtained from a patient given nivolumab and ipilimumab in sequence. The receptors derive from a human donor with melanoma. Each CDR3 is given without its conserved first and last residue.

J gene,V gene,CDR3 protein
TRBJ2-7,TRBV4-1,ASSQALGDEQY
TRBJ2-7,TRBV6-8,ASSASGAERYYEQY
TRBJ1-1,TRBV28,ASSSGTYTEAF
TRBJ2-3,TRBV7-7,ASSPPGPLRDTQY
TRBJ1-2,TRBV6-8,ASSYDVKSDGYT
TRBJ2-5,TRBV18,ASSPSQTSQETQY
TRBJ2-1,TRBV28,ASRSGSSYNEQF
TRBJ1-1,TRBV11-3,ASSETGGGTEAF
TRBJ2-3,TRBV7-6,ASSLLAGGRDTQY
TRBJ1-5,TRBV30,AWSVGAGSQPQH
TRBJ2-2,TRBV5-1,ASSLDPGKNTGELF
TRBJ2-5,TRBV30,AWSGSGGARY
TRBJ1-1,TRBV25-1,ASSESGLHTEAF
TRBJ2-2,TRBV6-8,ASSYLAGGYTGELF
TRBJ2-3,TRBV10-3,AISETQGDTDTQY
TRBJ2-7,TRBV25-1,ASSELGTGDAYEQY
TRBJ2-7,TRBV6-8,ASSGLGRSEQY
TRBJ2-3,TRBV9,ASSVDRERGVTDTQY
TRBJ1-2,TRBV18,ASSPRGQSDGYT
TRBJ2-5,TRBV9,ASSPTPHGGEETQY
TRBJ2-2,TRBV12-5,ASGTGTGELF